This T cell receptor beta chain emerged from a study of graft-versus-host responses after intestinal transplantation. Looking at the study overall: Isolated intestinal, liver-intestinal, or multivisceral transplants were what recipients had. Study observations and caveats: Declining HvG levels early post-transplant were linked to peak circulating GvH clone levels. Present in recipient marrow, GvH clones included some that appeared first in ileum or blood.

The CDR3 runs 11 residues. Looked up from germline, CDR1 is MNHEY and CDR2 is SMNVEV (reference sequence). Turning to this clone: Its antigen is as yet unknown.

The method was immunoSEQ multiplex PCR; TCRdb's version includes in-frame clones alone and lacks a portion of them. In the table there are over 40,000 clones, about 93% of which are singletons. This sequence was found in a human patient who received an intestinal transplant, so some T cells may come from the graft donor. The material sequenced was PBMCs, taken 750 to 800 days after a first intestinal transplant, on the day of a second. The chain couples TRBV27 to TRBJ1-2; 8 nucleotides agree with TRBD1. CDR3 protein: CATRGRGGYTF. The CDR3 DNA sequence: TGTGCAACCAGGGGGCGCGGTGGCTACACCTTC.